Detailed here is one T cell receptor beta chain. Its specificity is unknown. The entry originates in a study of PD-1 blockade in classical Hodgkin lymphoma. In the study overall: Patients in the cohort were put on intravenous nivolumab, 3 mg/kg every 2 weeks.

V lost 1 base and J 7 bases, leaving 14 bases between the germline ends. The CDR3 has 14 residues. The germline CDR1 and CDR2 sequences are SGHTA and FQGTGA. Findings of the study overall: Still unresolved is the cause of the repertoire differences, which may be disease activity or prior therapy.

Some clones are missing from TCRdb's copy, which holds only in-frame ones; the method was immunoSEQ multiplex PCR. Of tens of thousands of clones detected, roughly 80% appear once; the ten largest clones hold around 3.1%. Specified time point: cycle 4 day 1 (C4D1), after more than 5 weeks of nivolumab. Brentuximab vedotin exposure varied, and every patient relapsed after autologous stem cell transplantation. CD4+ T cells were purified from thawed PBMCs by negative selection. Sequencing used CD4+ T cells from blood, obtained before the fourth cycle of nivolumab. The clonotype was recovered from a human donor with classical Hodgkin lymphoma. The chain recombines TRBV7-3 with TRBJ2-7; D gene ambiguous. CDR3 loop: CASSLNGRLTEQYF. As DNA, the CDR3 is TGTGCCAGCAGCTTAAATGGACGGCTAACTGAGCAGTACTTC. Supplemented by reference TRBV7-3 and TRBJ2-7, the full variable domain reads GAGVSQTPSNKVTEKGKYVELRCDPISGHTALYWYRQSLGQGPEFLIYFQGTGAADDSGLPNDRFFAVRPEGSVSTLKIQRTERGDSAVYLCASSLNGRLTEQYFGPGTRLTVT.